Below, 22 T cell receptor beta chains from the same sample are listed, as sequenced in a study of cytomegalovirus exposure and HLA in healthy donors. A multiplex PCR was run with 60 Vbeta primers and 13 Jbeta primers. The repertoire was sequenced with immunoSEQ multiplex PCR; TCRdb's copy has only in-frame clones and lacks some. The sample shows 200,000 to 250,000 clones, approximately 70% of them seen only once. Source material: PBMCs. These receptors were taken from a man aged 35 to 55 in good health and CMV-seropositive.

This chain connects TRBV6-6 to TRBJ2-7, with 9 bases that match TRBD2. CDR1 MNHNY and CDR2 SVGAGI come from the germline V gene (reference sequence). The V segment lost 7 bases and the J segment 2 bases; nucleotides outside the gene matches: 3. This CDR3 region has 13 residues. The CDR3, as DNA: TGTGCCAGCAAAAAGCGGGGGGCCTACGAGCAGTACTTC. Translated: CASKKRGAYEQYF.

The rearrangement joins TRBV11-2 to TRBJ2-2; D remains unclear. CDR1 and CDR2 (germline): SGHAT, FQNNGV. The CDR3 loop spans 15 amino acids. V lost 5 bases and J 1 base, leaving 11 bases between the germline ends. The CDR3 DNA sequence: TGTGCCAGCAGCCTCCGCTCGAGGAACACCGGGGAGCTGTTTTTT. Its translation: CASSLRSRNTGELFF. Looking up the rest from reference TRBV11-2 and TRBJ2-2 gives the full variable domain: EAGVAQSPRYKIIEKRQSVAFWCNPISGHATLYWYQQILGQGPKLLIQFQNNGVVDDSQLPKDRFSAERLKGVDSTLKIQPAKLEDSAVYLCASSLRSRNTGELFFGEGSRLTVL.

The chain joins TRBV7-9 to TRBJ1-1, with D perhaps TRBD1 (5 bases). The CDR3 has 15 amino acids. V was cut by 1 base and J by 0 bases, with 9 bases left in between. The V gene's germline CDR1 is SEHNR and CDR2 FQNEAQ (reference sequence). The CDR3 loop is CASSLGQGMNTEAFF. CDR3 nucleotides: TGTGCCAGCAGCTTAGGGCAGGGAATGAACACTGAAGCTTTCTTT.

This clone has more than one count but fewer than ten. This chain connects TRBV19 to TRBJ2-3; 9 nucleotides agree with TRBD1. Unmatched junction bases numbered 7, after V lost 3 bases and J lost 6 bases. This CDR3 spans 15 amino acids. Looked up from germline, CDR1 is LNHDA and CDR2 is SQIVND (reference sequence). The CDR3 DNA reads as TGTGCCAGTAGTATCGAAGGACAGGGGATCGATACGCAGTATTTT. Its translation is CASSIEGQGIDTQYF.

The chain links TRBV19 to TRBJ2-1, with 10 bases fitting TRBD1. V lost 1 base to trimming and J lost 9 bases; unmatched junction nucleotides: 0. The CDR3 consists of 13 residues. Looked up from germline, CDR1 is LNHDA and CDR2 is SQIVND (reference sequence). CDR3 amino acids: CASSIGDRGEQFF. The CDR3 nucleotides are TGTGCCAGTAGTATAGGGGACAGGGGTGAGCAGTTCTTC.

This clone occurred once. The CDR3 DNA is TGTGCCAGCAGTGTTTCTAGCGGGGGGTCCTCCTACGAGCAGTACTTC. Residues: CASSVSSGGSSYEQYF. The chain uses TRBV2 and TRBJ2-7; 11 bases map to TRBD2. V lost 4 bases and J lost 0; bases outside the gene matches: 5. The CDR3 length is 16 residues. The germline V gene has CDR1 SNHLY and CDR2 FYNNEI. The entire variable domain, with the rest obtained from reference TRBV2 and TRBJ2-7, is as follows: EPEVTQTPSHQVTQMGQEVILRCVPISNHLYFYWYRQILGQKVEFLVSFYNNEISEKSEIFDDQFSVERPDGSNFTLKIRSTKLEDSAMYFCASSVSSGGSSYEQYFGPGTRLTVT.

CDR3 sequence reads: CASSRPGQGSWYEQYF. Here the CDR3 DNA reads TGTGCCAGCAGCCGACCCGGACAGGGTAGTTGGTACGAGCAGTACTTC. The rearrangement joins TRBV27 to TRBJ2-5; 8 nucleotides line up with TRBD1. Gene TRBJ2-7 matches the end of the DNA better, so the J call may be wrong. The CDR3 length is 16 residues. From germline, CDR1 is MNHEY and CDR2 SMNVEV (reference sequence).

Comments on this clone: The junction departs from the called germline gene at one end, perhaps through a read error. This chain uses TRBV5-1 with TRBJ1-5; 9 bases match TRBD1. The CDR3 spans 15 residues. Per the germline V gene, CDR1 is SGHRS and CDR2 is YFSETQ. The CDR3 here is CASSPTGGSIQPQHF. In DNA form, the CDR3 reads TGCGCCAGCAGCCCGACAGGGGGTAGCATTCAGCCCCAGCATTTT.

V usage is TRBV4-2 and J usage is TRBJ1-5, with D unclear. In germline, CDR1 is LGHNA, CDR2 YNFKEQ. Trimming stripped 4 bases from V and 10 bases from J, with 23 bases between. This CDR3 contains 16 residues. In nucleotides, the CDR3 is TGTGCCAGCAGCCCCTACTCCGAAATGAGATTAGAACCCCAGCATTTT. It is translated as CASSPYSEMRLEPQHF.

The CDR3 region is CSVVTAPYEQYF. The CDR3 DNA follows: TGCAGCGTAGTAACAGCTCCCTACGAGCAGTACTTC. V and J are TRBV29-1 and TRBJ2-7; D uncertain. V lost 6 bases and J 2 bases, leaving 11 bases between the germline ends. The CDR3 runs to 12 residues. Germline CDR1 SQVTM, CDR2 ANQGSEA.

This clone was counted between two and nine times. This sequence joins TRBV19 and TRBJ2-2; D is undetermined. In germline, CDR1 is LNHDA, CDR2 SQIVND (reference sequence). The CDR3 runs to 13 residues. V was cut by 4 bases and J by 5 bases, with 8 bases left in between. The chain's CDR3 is CASSTAATGELFF. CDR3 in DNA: TGTGCCAGTAGTACCGCCGCGACCGGGGAGCTGTTTTTT.

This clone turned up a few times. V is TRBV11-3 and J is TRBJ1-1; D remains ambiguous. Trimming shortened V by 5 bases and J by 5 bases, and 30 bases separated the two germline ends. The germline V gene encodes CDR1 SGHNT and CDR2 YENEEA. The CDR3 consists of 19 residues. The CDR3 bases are TGTGCCAGCAGCCCTCCCCCTACGCGGGCCCTGCCTATCGTTACTGAAGCTTTCTTT. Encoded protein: CASSPPPTRALPIVTEAFF.

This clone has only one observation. The CDR3 loop is CASSVTTGGDEQFF. In DNA form, the CDR3 reads TGTGCCAGCAGCGTAACGACAGGGGGGGATGAGCAGTTCTTC. This sequence joins TRBV9 and TRBJ2-1; 9 bases map to TRBD1. Trimming at V came to 1 base and at J to 8 bases, leaving 4 bases not matched to a gene. The CDR3 totals 14 residues. From germline, CDR1 is SGDLS and CDR2 YYNGEE.

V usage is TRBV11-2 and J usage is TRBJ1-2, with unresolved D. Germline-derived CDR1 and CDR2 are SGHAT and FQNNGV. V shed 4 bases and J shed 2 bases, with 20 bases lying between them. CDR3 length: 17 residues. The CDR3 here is CASSSNLLGPLNYGYTF. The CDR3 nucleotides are TGTGCCAGCAGCTCAAACCTTCTTGGGCCACTCAACTATGGCTACACCTTC.

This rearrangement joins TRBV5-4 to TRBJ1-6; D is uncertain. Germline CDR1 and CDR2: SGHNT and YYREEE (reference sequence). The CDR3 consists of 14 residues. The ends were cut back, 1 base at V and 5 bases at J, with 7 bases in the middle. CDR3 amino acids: CASSLYENNSPLHF. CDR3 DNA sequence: TGTGCCAGCAGCTTGTATGAGAATAATTCACCCCTCCACTTT.

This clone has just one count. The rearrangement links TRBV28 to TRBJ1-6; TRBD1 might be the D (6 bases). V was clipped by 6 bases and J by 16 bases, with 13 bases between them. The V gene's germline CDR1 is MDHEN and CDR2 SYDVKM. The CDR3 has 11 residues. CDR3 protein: CASSPDRFLHF. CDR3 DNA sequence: TGTGCCAGCAGCCCCGACAGGTTTCTCCACTTT.

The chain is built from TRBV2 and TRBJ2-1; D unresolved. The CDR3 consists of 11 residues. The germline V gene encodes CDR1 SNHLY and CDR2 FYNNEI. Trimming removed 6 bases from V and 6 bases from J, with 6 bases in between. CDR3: CASRNSNEQFF. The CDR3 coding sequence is TGTGCCAGCAGGAACTCCAATGAGCAGTTCTTC.

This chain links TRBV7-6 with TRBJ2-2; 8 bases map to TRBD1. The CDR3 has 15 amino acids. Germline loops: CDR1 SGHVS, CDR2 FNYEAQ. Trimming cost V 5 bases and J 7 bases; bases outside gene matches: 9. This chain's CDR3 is CASSPLQGAGGELFF. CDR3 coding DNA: TGTGCCAGCAGCCCTTTGCAGGGGGCGGGCGGGGAGCTGTTTTTT.

The CDR3 region is CASSYPQGPQHF. CDR3 in DNA: TGTGCCAGCAGTTACCCCCAGGGGCCCCAGCATTTT. This chain connects TRBV6-5 to TRBJ1-5; weak D call: TRBD1 (5 bases). Germline V CDR1 and CDR2: MNHEY, SVGAGI. The CDR3 totals 12 residues. The V end was cut by 2 bases, the J end by 9 bases, with 8 bases between.

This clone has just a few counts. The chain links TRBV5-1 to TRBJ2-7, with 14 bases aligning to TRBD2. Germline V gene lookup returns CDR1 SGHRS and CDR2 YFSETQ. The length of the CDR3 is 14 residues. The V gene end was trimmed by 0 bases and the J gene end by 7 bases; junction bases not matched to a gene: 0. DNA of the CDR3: TGCGCCAGCAGCTTGGGGACTAGCGGGGGGGAGCAGTACTTC. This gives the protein CASSLGTSGGEQYF.

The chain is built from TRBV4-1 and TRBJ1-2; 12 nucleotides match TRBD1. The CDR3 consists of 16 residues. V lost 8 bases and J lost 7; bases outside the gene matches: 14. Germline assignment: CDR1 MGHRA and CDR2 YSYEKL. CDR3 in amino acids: CASRGTGGVINRGYTF. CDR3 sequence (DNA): TGCGCCAGCCGGGGGACAGGGGGCGTAATTAATCGTGGCTACACCTTC.

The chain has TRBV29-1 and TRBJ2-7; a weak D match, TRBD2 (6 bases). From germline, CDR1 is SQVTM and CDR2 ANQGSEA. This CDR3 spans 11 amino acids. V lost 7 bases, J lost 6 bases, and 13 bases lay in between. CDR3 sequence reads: CSAFSGGEQYF. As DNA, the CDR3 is TGCAGCGCCTTCTCCGGGGGCGAGCAGTACTTC.